This T cell receptor (beta chain) was profiled in a study of T cells in Graves' hyperthyroidism and ophthalmopathy (dated by TCRdb to 2018 to 2020). About the investigation overall: Peripheral blood samples were taken at initial diagnosis, before any treatment was given. Prospective prediction of ophthalmopathy was tested in an independent validation cohort of under 20 hyperthyroidism patients and approximately 17 patients who later progressed to ophthalmopathy. Thyroid tissue and blood T-cell repertoires from roughly six Graves' hyperthyroidism patients were also compared in the study. After sampling, hyperthyroidism patients received methimazole starting at 30 mg daily, and ophthalmopathy patients received high-dose intravenous methylprednisolone. A discovery cohort of about a hundred patients, roughly 45 with Graves' ophthalmopathy and 57 with stable Graves' hyperthyroidism, was used to find distinguishing TCR V-J signatures. The 90 to 100 discovery patients were randomly divided into training and test sets at a 7:3 ratio. According to the paper, TCR Vbeta CDR3 sequencing was carried out on some 140 peripheral blood samples, which came from 40 to 45 ophthalmopathy, around 75 hyperthyroidism and approximately 17 progressor patients. The study at large found these results: A 13 V-J signature model separated ophthalmopathy from stable hyperthyroidism, with around 91% sensitivity and 81.08% specificity in cross-validation and 80%/75% in testing. Sample size was not statistically predetermined, and investigators were not blinded to group allocation. In validation, the model predicted progression to ophthalmopathy with roughly 66% sensitivity and approximately 72% specificity, a median of approximately 6.5 months before onset. Most expanded thyroid clonotypes (frequency above 0.001) were also detected in blood, suggesting blood repertoires may reflect thyroid immune responses.

The TCR beta CDR3 regions were amplified from RNA transcripts. The TCR CDR3 was subjected to a first round of RT-PCR using the HTBI primer set and the Qiagen OneStep RT-PCR kit. Libraries were constructed in a second round of multiplex PCR, after which size selection and purification were performed. Sequencing of the libraries was done on an Illumina HiSeq2000 using paired-end 100 bp reads. The study's processing was this. SOAPnuke was used to process the raw data, removing reads that contained adapters or uncalled bases, had a mean Phred below 15, or lacked an exact match to the constant primer or identifier. COPE v1.2.5 was used to merge high-quality paired reads, and clonotypes were defined as unique nucleotide sequences. MiTCR v1.1 was used to align the clonotypes against IMGT TRBV, TRBD and TRBJ reference segments. Only V-J combinations with frequency above 0.0001, covering about 99% of repertoires, were analysed. The TCS score was defined as F50 (clonal expansion) divided by E x V (chaos), with BLOSUM62-based TCRdist calculated between CDR3 peptides within each V-J. Welch's t-statistics and random forest reduced roughly 500 V-J features to 13, which were used in a naive Bayes classifier (R e1071). TCRdb reanalyzed the raw reads on its own, using fastp at Q25 for trimming and MiXCR for clone calling, and kept in-frame beta chains. Every entry covers one CDR3 protein and lists the most common genes and DNA from its rows. The authors' filters were not applied to this entry. Present in this sample are fewer than 110,000 distinct CDR3 sequences, about 17% of which were seen just once. The ten largest clones capture about 45% of the sample.

This clonotype was counted at least ten times. Its antigen has not been determined. One base away there is no much larger clone; base qualities are not given. A patient counted as having stable Graves' hyperthyroidism if no progression to ophthalmopathy occurred over 18 months of follow-up. Hyperthyroidism patients were aged 18 to 65 years and newly diagnosed, with disease duration of less than 2 months. Any patient with an uncontrolled infection, another autoimmune disease, pregnancy or lactation was excluded. Diagnoses were based on clinical symptoms, serum thyroxine and TRAb, thyroid ultrasound and orbital computed tomography. PBMCs were separated from over 9 ml of fresh peripheral blood using Ficoll-Paque density gradient centrifugation. Trizol reagent was used to extract total RNA, and RNA quality was then checked on an Agilent 2100 Bioanalyzer. The germline V gene (reference sequence) specifies DFQATT as CDR1 and SNEGSKA as CDR2. V loses 3 bases at its end and J loses 3 bases; junction bases beyond the gene matches: 12. Taken from cysteine to phenylalanine, the CDR3 has 16 residues. Only the CDR3 region is kept as DNA, spanning 48 bases read in frame from base 1.

The rearranged segments are TRBV20-1 and TRBJ2-5; 8 bases in the middle match TRBD2. The clonotype originates from a woman between 50 and 59 years old with Graves' hyperthyroidism. Sequencing was done on a sample of blood. The DNA sequence is given as TGCAGTGCTAGTTCTCCCTGGCGGGAGGCCGAAGAGACCCAGTACTTC. Protein translation: CSASSPWREAEETQYF.